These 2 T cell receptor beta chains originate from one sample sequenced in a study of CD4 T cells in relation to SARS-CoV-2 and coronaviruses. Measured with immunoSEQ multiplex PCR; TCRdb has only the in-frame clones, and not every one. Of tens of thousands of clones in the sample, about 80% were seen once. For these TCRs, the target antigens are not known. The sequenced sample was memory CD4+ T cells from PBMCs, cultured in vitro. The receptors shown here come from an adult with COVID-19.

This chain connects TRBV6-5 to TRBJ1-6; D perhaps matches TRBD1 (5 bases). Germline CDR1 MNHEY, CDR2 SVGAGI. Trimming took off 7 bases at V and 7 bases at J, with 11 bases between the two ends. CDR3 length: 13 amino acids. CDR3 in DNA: TGTGCCAGCATGAGACAGTCGAATTCACCCCTCCACTTT. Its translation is CASMRQSNSPLHF.

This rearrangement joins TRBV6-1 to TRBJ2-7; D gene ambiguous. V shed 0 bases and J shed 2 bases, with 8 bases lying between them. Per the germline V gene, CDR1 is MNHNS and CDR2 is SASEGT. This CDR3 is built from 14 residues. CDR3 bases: TGTGCCAGCAGTGAAGCGGGTATACCCTACGAGCAGTACTTC. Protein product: CASSEAGIPYEQYF.